This paragraph reports one T cell receptor beta chain. Its specificity is unknown. The CDR3 runs 14 residues. The germline V gene encodes CDR1 SGHAT and CDR2 FQNNGV. The ends lost 5 bases at V and 2 bases at J; junction bases unmatched: 3. Sequenced by immunoSEQ multiplex PCR; TCRdb stores in-frame clones only, minus some. The sample includes fewer than 30,000 clones, 70% to 90% of them seen just once. The entry originates in a study of T cells in localized non-small cell lung cancer. Regarding the study as a whole: Greater T cell density in blood accompanied longer overall survival.

The sequencing used peripheral blood, collected before any cancer treatment. J is TRBJ2-7 and V is TRBV11-2, with 10 bases matching TRBD1. The TCR was taken from a woman aged 35-70 years with stage I lung adenocarcinoma. Here the CDR3 reads CASSPGTGAYEQYF. In DNA form, the CDR3 reads TGTGCCAGCAGCCCTGGGACAGGGGCCTACGAGCAGTACTTC. Full variable domain (outside the CDR3, taken from reference TRBV11-2 and TRBJ2-7): EAGVAQSPRYKIIEKRQSVAFWCNPISGHATLYWYQQILGQGPKLLIQFQNNGVVDDSQLPKDRFSAERLKGVDSTLKIQPAKLEDSAVYLCASSPGTGAYEQYFGPGTRLTVT.